This T cell receptor beta chain originates from a study of T cell repertoires in cytomegalovirus infection. Germline CDR1 is DFQATT and CDR2 is SNEGSKA (reference sequence). This CDR3 has 13 residues. V was pared by 4 bases and J by 4 bases, with 10 bases between. Points on this clonotype: Its antigen is unknown.

In TCRdb, the reads were re-called with MiXCR into one record per CDR3 protein. The table includes a few hundred thousand distinct CDR3 sequences, under 55% detected once. The chain recombines TRBV20-1 with TRBJ2-2; D uncertain. The receptor comes from a human donor in good health (CMV status not recorded). Some clones in this sample may be carry-over from other donors' samples. Sample: cultured PBMCs, taken from culture after CMV antigen stimulation. Written as DNA, the CDR3 is TGCAGTGCTATATTATCGGGCACCGGGGAGCTGTTTTTT. Its protein is CSAILSGTGELFF.